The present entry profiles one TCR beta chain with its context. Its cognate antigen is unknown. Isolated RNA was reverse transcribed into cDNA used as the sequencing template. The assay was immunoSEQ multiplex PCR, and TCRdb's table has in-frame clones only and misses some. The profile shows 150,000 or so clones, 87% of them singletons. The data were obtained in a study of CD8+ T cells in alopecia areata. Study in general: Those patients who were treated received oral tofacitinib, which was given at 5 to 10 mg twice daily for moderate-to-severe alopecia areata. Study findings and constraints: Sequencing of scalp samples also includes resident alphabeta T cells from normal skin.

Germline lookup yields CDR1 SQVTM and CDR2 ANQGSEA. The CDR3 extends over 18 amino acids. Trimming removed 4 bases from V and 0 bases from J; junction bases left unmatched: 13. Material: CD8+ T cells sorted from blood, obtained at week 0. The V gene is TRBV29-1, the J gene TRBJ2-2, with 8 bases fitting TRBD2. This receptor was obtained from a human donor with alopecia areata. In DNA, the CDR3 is TGCAGCGTTGTCCCCATAACACAGACTAGCGCGAACACCGGGGAGCTGTTTTTT. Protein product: CSVVPITQTSANTGELFF.